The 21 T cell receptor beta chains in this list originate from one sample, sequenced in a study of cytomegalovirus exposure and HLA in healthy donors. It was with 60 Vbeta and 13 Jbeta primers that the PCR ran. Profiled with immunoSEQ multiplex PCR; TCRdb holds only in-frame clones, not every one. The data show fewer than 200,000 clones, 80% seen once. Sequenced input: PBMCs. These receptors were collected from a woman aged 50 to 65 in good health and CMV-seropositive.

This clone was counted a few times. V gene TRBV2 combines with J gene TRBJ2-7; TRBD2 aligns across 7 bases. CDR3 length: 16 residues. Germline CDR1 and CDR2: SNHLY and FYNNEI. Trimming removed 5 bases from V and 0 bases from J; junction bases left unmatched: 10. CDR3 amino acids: CASSRGDPSYSYEQYF. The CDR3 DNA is TGTGCCAGCAGTCGGGGGGACCCGTCGTACTCCTACGAGCAGTACTTC.

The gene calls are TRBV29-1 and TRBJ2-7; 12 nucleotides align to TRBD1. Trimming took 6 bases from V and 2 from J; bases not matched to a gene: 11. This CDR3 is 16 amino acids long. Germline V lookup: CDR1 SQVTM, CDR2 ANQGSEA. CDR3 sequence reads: CSVAPGQGAPTYEQYF. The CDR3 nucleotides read TGCAGCGTGGCCCCGGGACAGGGGGCTCCGACCTACGAGCAGTACTTC.

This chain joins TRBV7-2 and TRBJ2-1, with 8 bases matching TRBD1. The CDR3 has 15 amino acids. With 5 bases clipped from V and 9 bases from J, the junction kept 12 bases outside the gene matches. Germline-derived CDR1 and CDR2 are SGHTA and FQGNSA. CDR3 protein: CASSRPGQGQIEQFF. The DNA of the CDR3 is TGTGCCAGCAGCCGGCCCGGACAGGGCCAGATTGAGCAGTTCTTC.

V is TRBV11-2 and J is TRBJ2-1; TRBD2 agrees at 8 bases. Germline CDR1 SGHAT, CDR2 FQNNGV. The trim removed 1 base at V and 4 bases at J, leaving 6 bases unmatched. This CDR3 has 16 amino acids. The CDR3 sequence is CASSLVGSGGYNEQFF. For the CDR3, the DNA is TGTGCCAGCAGCTTAGTCGGGAGCGGGGGTTACAATGAGCAGTTCTTC. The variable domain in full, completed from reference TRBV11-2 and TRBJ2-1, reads EAGVAQSPRYKIIEKRQSVAFWCNPISGHATLYWYQQILGQGPKLLIQFQNNGVVDDSQLPKDRFSAERLKGVDSTLKIQPAKLEDSAVYLCASSLVGSGGYNEQFFGPGTRLTVL.

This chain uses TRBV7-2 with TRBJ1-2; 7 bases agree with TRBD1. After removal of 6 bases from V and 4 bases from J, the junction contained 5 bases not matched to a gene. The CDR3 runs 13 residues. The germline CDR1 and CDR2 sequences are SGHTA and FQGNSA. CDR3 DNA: TGTGCCAGCAGTTACCGGGACAGCTATGGCTACACCTTC. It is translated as CASSYRDSYGYTF.

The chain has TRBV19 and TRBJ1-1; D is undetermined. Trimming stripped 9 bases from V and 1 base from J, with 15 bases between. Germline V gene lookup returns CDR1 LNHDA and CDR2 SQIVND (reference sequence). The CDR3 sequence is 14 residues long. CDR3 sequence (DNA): TGTGCCAGCCGCCCCCGCCGGGGGAACACTGAAGCTTTCTTT. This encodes CASRPRRGNTEAFF.

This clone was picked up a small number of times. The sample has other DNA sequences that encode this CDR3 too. The CDR3 DNA reads TGTGCCAGCAGCATCCTCATAGCGGGGGGAACCAATGAGCAGTTCTTC. It yields the protein CASSILIAGGTNEQFF. The chain recombines TRBV9 with TRBJ2-1; 10 bases fit TRBD2. Looked up from germline, CDR1 is SGDLS and CDR2 is YYNGEE. V lost 4 bases and J lost 6; bases outside the gene matches: 10. This CDR3 is 16 amino acids long.

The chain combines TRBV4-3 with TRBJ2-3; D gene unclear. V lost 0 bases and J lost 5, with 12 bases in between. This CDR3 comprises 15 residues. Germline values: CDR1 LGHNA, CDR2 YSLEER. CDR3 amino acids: CASSQDVERRDTQYF. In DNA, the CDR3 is TGCGCCAGCAGCCAAGATGTTGAGCGTCGAGATACGCAGTATTTT.

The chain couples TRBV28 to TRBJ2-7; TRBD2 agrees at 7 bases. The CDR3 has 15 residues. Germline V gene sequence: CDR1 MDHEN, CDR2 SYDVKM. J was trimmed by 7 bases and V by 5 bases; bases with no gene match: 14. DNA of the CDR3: TGTGCCAGCAGTCTACCGCTAGGGAGGGTTGGGGAGCAGTACTTC. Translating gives CASSLPLGRVGEQYF.

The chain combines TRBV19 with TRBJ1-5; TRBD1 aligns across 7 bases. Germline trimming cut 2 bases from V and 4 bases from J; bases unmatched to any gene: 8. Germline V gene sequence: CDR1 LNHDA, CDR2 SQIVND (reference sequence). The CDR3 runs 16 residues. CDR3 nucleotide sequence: TGTGCCAGTAGTATACTGAAACAGGGGAGAAATCAGCCCCAGCATTTT. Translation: CASSILKQGRNQPQHF.

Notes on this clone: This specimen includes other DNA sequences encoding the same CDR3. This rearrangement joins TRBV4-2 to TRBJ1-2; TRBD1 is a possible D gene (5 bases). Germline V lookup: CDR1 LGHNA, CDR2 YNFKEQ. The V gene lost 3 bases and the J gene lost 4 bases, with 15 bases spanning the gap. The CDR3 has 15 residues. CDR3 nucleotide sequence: TGTGCCAGCAGCCAGGGGGAGGGGAGCAGCTATGGCTACACCTTC. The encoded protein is CASSQGEGSSYGYTF.

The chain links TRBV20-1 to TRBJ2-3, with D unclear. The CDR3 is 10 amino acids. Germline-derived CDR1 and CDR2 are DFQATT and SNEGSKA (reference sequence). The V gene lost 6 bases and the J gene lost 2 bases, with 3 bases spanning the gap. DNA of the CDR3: TGCAGTGCCCTCACAGATACGCAGTATTTT. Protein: CSALTDTQYF.

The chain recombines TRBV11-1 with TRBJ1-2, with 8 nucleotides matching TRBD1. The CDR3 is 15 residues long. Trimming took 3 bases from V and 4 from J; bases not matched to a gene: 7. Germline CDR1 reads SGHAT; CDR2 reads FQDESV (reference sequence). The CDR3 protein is CASSLDPGTGYGYTF. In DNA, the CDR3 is TGTGCCAGCAGCTTGGACCCCGGGACAGGCTATGGCTACACCTTC. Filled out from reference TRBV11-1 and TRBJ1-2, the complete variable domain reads EAEVAQSPRYKITEKSQAVAFWCDPISGHATLYWYRQILGQGPELLVQFQDESVVDDSQLPKDRFSAERLKGVDSTLKIQPAELGDSAMYLCASSLDPGTGYGYTFGSGTRLTVV.

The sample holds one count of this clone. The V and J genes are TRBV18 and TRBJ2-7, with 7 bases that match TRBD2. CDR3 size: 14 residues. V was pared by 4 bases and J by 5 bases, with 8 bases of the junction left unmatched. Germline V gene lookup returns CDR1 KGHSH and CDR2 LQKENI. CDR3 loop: CASSLEHGGNEQYF. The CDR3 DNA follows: TGTGCCAGCTCACTGGAACACGGGGGGAACGAGCAGTACTTC.

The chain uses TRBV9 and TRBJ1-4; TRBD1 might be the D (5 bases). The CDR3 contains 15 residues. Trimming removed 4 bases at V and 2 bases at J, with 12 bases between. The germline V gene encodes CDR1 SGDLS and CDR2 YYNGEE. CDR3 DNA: TGTGCCAGCAGCCCCCAGGGTGGTACTAATGAAAAACTGTTTTTT. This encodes CASSPQGGTNEKLFF. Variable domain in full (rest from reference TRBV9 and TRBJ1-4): DSGVTQTPKHLITATGQRVTLRCSPRSGDLSVYWYQQSLDQGLQFLIQYYNGEERAKGNILERFSAQQFPDLHSELNLSSLELGDSALYFCASSPQGGTNEKLFFGSGTQLSVL.

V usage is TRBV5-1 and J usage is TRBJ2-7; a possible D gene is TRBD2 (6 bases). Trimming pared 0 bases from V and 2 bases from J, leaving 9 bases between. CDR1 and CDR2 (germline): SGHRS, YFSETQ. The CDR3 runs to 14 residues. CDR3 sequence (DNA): TGCGCCAGCAGCTTGGGACTAGTCCCCTACGAGCAGTACTTC. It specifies CASSLGLVPYEQYF.

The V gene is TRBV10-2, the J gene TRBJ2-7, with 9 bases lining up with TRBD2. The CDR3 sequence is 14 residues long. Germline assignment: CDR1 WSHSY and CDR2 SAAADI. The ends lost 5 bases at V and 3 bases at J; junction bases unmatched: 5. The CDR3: CASSLLAGHYEQYF. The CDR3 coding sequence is TGCGCCAGCAGTCTACTAGCGGGCCACTACGAGCAGTACTTC.

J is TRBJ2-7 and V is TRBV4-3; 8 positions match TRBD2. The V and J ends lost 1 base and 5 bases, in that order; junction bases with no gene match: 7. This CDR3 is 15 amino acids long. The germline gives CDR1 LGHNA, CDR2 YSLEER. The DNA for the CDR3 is TGCGCCAGCAGCCAAGTAGGAGCGGGAGCGAACGAGCAGTACTTC. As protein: CASSQVGAGANEQYF.

CDR3 loop: CASSLGGAYGGYTF. The CDR3 nucleotides read TGTGCCAGCAGCCTAGGGGGAGCTTATGGGGGCTACACCTTC. The rearrangement joins TRBV7-9 to TRBJ1-2; maybe TRBD1 (6 bases). This CDR3 is 14 amino acids long. Germline CDR1 is SEHNR and CDR2 is FQNEAQ (reference sequence). The V end was cut by 5 bases, the J end by 8 bases, with 18 bases between.

The chain's CDR3 is CASSGTGRLGTEAFF. DNA for the CDR3: TGTGCCAGCAGTGGGACAGGGCGGTTGGGCACTGAAGCTTTCTTT. The chain uses TRBV2 and TRBJ1-1; 8 nucleotides align to TRBD1. Germline CDR1 and CDR2: SNHLY and FYNNEI. The V gene end was trimmed by 4 bases and the J gene end by 4 bases; junction bases not matched to a gene: 8. CDR3 length equals 15 residues.

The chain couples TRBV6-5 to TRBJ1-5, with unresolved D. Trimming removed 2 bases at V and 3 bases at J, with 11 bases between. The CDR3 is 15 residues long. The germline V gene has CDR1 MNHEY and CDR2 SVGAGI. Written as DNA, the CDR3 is TGTGCCAGCAGTTACAGGGAGGGTTCCAATCAGCCCCAGCATTTT. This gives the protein CASSYREGSNQPQHF.